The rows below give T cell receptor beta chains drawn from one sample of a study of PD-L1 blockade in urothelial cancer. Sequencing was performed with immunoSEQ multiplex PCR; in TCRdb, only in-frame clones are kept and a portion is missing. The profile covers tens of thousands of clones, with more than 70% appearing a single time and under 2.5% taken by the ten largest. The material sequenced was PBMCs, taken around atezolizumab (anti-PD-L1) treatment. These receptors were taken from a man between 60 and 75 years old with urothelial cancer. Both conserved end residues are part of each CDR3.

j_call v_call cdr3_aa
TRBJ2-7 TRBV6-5 CASSYRVREPSYEQYF
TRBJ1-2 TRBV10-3 CAISEESDFVNTF
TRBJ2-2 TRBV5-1 CASSKDGQGYTGELFF
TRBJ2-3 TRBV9 CASSLGATVSTDTQYF
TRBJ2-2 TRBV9 CASSPRTAYTGELFF
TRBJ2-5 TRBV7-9 CASRRGAETQYF
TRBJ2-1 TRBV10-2 CAIQGGDRGYNEQFF
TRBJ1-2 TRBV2 CASRGNSGDYGYTF
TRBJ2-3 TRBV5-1 CASALAGGPRDTQYF
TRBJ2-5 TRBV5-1 CASSSGQQETQYF
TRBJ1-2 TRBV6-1 CASSLQGSLPYGYTF
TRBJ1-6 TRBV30 CAWGADNSPLHF
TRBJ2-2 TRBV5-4 CASSVSGRNTGELFF
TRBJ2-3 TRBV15 CATSRDRGGTDTQYF
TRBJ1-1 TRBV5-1 CASSPGQGTEAFF
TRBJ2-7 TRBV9 CASSVEDRAYEQYF
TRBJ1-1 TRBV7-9 CASSSPDRGLRTNTEAFF
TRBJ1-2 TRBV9 CASSSEPGQGYGYTF
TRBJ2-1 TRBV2 CASRQYNEQFF